Below are 18 T cell receptor beta chains sequenced from a single sample in a study of PD-1 blockade in classical Hodgkin lymphoma. Produced via immunoSEQ multiplex PCR; TCRdb's table is partial and in-frame only. Of under 40,000 clones in the sample, 76% are singletons; the top ten hold roughly 15%. Exposure to brentuximab vedotin varied, and each patient had relapsed following autologous stem cell transplantation. Sequencing was performed on peripheral blood mononuclear cells (PBMCs), taken before the second cycle of nivolumab. Receptors were obtained from a human donor with classical Hodgkin lymphoma.

The chain joins TRBV5-6 to TRBJ2-7; D unresolved. V shed 4 bases and J shed 2 bases, with 19 bases lying between them. The germline V gene has CDR1 SGHDT and CDR2 YYEEEE. This CDR3 spans 16 amino acids. The CDR3: CASSVSVKQSPYEQYF. In nucleotides, the CDR3 is TGTGCCAGCAGCGTATCGGTGAAACAGAGCCCCTACGAGCAGTACTTC.

J is TRBJ1-2 and V is TRBV30; D is undetermined. The CDR3 totals 13 residues. The V end lost 0 bases, the J end lost 6 bases, and 11 bases lay between the germline ends. In germline, CDR1 is GTSNPN, CDR2 SVGIG (reference sequence). The CDR3 reads CAWSVFTIHGYTF. The CDR3 DNA reads as TGTGCCTGGAGTGTATTCACTATTCATGGCTACACCTTC.

V and J are TRBV5-1 and TRBJ1-1, with TRBD1 matching over 7 bases. Germline V CDR1 and CDR2: SGHRS, YFSETQ. The CDR3 is made up of 13 amino acids. With V trimmed by 3 bases and J by 3 bases, 2 bases remained unmatched. In nucleotides, the CDR3 is TGCGCCAGCAGCTATACAGGGGACACTGAAGCTTTCTTT. Encoded protein: CASSYTGDTEAFF.

This rearrangement joins TRBV4-3 to TRBJ1-2; a weak D match, TRBD1 (5 bases). Germline CDR1 LGHNA, CDR2 YSLEER. CDR3 length equals 16 residues. V gave up 0 bases and J gave up 7 bases, with 18 bases separating them. The DNA of the CDR3 is TGCGCCAGCAGCCAAGAATCGTATGGCAGGGTAGGTGGCTACACCTTC. It translates to CASSQESYGRVGGYTF.

The chain joins TRBV5-4 to TRBJ1-2; D is possibly TRBD1 (6 bases). V gave up 4 bases and J gave up 8 bases, with 15 bases separating them. This CDR3 has 13 amino acids. Germline-derived CDR1 and CDR2 are SGHNT and YYREEE (reference sequence). CDR3 sequence (DNA): TGTGCCAGCAGCCAGGTGGGGGGCTGGGGCTACACCTTC. Protein sequence: CASSQVGGWGYTF.

V is TRBV2 and J is TRBJ2-7; D gene unclear. CDR3 length equals 13 residues. Germline values: CDR1 SNHLY, CDR2 FYNNEI. V was pared by 3 bases and J by 2 bases, with 8 bases between. The CDR3: CASSDSDPYEQYF. CDR3 DNA: TGTGCCAGCAGTGATTCGGATCCCTACGAGCAGTACTTC. The full variable domain, in which reference TRBV2 and TRBJ2-7 provide the parts outside the CDR3, is EPEVTQTPSHQVTQMGQEVILRCVPISNHLYFYWYRQILGQKVEFLVSFYNNEISEKSEIFDDQFSVERPDGSNFTLKIRSTKLEDSAMYFCASSDSDPYEQYFGPGTRLTVT.

The chain combines TRBV6-5 with TRBJ1-1; D unresolved. Per the germline V gene, CDR1 is MNHEY and CDR2 is SVGAGI. The CDR3 runs to 13 residues. V shed 0 bases and J shed 6 bases, with 8 bases lying between them. The CDR3 DNA sequence: TGTGCCAGCAGTTACTCGATATTGGCTGAAGCTTTCTTT. This codes for CASSYSILAEAFF.

This rearrangement joins TRBV5-6 to TRBJ2-7; the D gene is possibly TRBD1 (6 bases). Germline CDR1 SGHDT, CDR2 YYEEEE. The CDR3 length is 14 residues. Between the trimmed V and J ends, which lost 0 bases and 10 bases, there was a span of 17 bases. Here the CDR3 reads CASSLVGEVDSQYF. CDR3 nucleotides: TGTGCCAGCAGCTTGGTCGGGGAAGTGGACAGCCAGTACTTC.

The genes are TRBV2 and TRBJ1-4, with 9 bases matching TRBD1. The CDR3 is 14 residues long. J gave up 5 bases and V 7 bases, and 5 bases lay outside the gene matches. Per the germline V gene, CDR1 is SNHLY and CDR2 is FYNNEI. The CDR3 nucleotides read TGTGCCAGCACGTGGGGACAGGGAAATGAAAAACTGTTTTTT. Translated, it gives CASTWGQGNEKLFF.

V usage is TRBV19 and J usage is TRBJ1-5, with D possibly TRBD1 on 5 matching bases. The V and J ends lost 10 bases and 3 bases respectively, with 22 bases between them. The CDR3 contains 16 residues. Per the germline V gene, CDR1 is LNHDA and CDR2 is SQIVND (reference sequence). The CDR3 loop reads CAIRGSGQSFNQPQHF. The CDR3 DNA follows: TGTGCCATCCGGGGGTCGGGGCAGTCCTTCAATCAGCCCCAGCATTTT.

This clone has more than one count but fewer than ten. The chain links TRBV7-9 to TRBJ1-1, with a possible D match to TRBD1 (5 bases). There are 14 residues in the CDR3. V was pared by 3 bases and J by 1 base, with 9 bases between. From germline, CDR1 is SEHNR and CDR2 FQNEAQ (reference sequence). CDR3 sequence (DNA): TGTGCCAGCAGCTTCTATACAGGGAACACTGAAGCTTTCTTT. It encodes CASSFYTGNTEAFF.

This clone has only a few counts. V is TRBV4-3 and J is TRBJ2-5, with 7 bases identical to TRBD2. This CDR3 region has 14 residues. The ends lost 4 bases at V and 4 bases at J; junction bases unmatched: 6. Per germline, CDR1 LGHNA and CDR2 YSLEER. CDR3: CASSRGLTGETQYF. CDR3 nucleotides: TGCGCCAGCAGCCGGGGACTAACGGGAGAGACCCAGTACTTC.

The chain couples TRBV4-2 to TRBJ2-5; possibly TRBD2 for D (7 bases). Germline CDR1 LGHNA, CDR2 YNFKEQ. V was shortened by 3 bases and J by 5 bases, with 19 bases between the two germline ends. This CDR3 is built from 16 residues. This CDR3 reads CASSQDVGGGYETQYF. CDR3 coding DNA: TGTGCCAGCAGCCAGGATGTAGGGGGGGGCTATGAGACCCAGTACTTC.

This clone has just a few counts. V and J are TRBV7-9 and TRBJ2-7; tentative D call: TRBD2 (5 bases). CDR1 is SEHNR and CDR2 is FQNEAQ in the germline V gene (reference sequence). This CDR3 comprises 12 residues. The ends were cut back, 0 bases at V and 9 bases at J, with 9 bases in the middle. CDR3 nucleotides: TGTGCCAGCAGCTTAGCGAGGGAAGGGCAGTACTTC. This translates into CASSLAREGQYF. Together with reference TRBV7-9 and TRBJ2-7, the CDR3 gives the full variable domain: DTGVSQNPRHKITKRGQNVTFRCDPISEHNRLYWYRQTLGQGPEFLTYFQNEAQLEKSRLLSDRFSAERPKGSFSTLEIQRTEQGDSAMYLCASSLAREGQYFGPGTRLTVT.

The gene calls are TRBV5-1 and TRBJ2-7; TRBD1 matches 9 bases. Germline V gene data show CDR1 as SGHRS and CDR2 as YFSETQ. This CDR3 is built from 14 residues. The V segment lost 4 bases and the J segment 7 bases; nucleotides outside the gene matches: 9. The CDR3 loop is CASSPAGQGREQYF. CDR3 nucleotides: TGCGCCAGCAGCCCGGCGGGACAGGGAAGAGAGCAGTACTTC.

The chain carries TRBV2 and TRBJ1-1; 8 bases match TRBD1. This CDR3 has 14 amino acids. Germline V gene lookup returns CDR1 SNHLY and CDR2 FYNNEI. With 5 bases clipped from V and 6 bases from J, the junction kept 8 bases outside the gene matches. This CDR3 is CASSSTGELAEAFF. The CDR3 coding sequence is TGTGCCAGCAGTTCGACAGGGGAATTGGCTGAAGCTTTCTTT.

The V call is TRBV7-9, the J call TRBJ2-5; D call uncertain. Germline values: CDR1 SEHNR, CDR2 FQNEAQ (reference sequence). V was clipped by 8 bases and J by 0 bases, with 7 bases between them. The CDR3 has 12 amino acids. As DNA, the CDR3 is TGTGCCAGCTCAGGCAACCAAGAGACCCAGTACTTC. Residues: CASSGNQETQYF.

The rearrangement joins TRBV11-1 to TRBJ2-7; D call uncertain. Germline values: CDR1 SGHAT, CDR2 FQDESV (reference sequence). V lost 1 base and J 3 bases, leaving 7 bases between the germline ends. The CDR3 has 13 residues. The CDR3 DNA is TGTGCCAGCAGCTTAGGACGAAGCTACGAGCAGTACTTC. Its translation: CASSLGRSYEQYF.